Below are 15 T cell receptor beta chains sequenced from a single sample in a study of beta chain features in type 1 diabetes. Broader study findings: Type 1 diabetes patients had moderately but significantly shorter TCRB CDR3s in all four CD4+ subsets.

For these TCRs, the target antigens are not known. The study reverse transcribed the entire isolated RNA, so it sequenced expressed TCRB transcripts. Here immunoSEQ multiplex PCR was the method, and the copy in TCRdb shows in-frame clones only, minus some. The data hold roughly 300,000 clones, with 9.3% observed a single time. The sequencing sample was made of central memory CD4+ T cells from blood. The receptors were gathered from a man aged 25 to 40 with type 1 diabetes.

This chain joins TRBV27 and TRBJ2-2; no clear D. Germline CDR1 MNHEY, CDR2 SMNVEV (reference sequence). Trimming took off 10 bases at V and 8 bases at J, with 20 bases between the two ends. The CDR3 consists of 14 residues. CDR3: CATSGQILTGELFF. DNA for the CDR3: TGTGCCACTTCGGGTCAGATTCTGACAGGGGAGCTGTTTTTT.

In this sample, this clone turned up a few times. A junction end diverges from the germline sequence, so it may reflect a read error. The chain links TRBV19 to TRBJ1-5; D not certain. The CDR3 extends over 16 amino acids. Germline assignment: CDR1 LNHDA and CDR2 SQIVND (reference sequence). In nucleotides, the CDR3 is TGTGCCAGTAGCATAGGGAGTTCCACCGCCCATCAGCCCCAGCATTTT. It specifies CASSIGSSTAHQPQHF.

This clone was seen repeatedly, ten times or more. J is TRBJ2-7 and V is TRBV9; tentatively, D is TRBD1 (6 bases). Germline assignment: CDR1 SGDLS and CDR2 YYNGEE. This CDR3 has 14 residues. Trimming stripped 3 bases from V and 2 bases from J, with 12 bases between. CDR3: CASSEQGTPYEQYF. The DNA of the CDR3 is TGTGCCAGCAGCGAACAGGGAACCCCCTACGAGCAGTACTTC.

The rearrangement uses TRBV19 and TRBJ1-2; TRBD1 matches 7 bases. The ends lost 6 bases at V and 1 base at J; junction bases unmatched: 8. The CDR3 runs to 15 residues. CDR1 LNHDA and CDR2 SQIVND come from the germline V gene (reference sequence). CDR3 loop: CASRNTGALNYGYTF. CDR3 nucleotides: TGTGCCAGTAGAAACACAGGGGCACTTAACTATGGCTACACCTTC.

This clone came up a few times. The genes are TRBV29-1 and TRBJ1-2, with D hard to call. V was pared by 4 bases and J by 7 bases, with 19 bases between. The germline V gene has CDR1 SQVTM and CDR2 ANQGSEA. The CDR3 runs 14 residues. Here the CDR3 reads CSVVGTRQVSGYTF. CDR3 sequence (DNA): TGCAGCGTTGTAGGTACCAGGCAGGTCTCTGGCTACACCTTC.

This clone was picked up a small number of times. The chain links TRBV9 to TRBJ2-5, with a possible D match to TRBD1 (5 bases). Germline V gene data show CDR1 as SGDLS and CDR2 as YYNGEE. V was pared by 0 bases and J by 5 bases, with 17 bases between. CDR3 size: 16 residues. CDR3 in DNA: TGTGCCAGCAGCGTAGCGATCGCCCAGGGTGAGGAGACCCAGTACTTC. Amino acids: CASSVAIAQGEETQYF.

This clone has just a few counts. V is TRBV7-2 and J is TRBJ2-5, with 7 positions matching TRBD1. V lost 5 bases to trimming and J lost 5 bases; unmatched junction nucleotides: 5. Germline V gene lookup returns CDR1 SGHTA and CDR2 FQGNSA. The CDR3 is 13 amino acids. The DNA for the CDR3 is TGTGCCAGCAGCGTCACAGGGGAGGAGACCCAGTACTTC. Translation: CASSVTGEETQYF.

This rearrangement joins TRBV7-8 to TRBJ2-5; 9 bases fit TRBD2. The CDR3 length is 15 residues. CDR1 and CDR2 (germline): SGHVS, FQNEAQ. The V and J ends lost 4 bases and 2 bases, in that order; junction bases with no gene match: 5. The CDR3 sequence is CASSSIAGAQETQYF. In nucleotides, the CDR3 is TGTGCCAGCAGCTCTATAGCGGGGGCACAAGAGACCCAGTACTTC.

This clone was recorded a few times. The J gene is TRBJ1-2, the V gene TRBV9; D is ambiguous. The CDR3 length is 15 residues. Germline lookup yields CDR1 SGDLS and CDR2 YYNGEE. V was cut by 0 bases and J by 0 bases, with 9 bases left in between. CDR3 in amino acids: CASSVEAATNYGYTF. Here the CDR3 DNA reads TGTGCCAGCAGCGTAGAAGCAGCTACTAACTATGGCTACACCTTC.

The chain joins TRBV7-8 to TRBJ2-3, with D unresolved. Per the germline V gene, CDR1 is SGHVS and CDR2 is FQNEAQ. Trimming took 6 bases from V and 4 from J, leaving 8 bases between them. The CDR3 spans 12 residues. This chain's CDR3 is CASRRTSDTQYF. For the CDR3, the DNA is TGTGCCAGCAGGCGGACCTCAGATACGCAGTATTTT.

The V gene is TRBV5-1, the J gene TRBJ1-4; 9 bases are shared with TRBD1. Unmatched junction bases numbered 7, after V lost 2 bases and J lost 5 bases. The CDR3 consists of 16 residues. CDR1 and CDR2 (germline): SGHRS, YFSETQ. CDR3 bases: TGCGCCAGCAGCTTACAACCCGGGACAGGGAATGAAAAACTGTTTTTT. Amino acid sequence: CASSLQPGTGNEKLFF.

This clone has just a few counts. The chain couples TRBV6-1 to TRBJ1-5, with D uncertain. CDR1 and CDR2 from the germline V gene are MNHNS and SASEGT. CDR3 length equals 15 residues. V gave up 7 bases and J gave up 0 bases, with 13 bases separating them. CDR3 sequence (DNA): TGTGCCAGCACCTTCTTTGATATTAGCAATCAGCCCCAGCATTTT. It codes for CASTFFDISNQPQHF.

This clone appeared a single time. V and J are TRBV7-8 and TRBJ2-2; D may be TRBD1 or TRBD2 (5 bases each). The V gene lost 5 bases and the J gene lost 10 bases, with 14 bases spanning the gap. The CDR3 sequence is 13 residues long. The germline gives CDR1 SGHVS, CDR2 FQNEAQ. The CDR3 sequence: CASSPGRTVELFF. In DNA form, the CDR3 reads TGTGCCAGCAGCCCGGGACGGACGGTGGAGCTGTTTTTT.

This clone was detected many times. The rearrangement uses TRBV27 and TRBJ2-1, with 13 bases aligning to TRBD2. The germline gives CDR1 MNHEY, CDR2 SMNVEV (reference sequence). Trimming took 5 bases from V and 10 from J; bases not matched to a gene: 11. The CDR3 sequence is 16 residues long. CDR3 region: CASSPQGTSGAPEQFF. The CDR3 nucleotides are TGTGCCAGCAGTCCCCAAGGGACTAGCGGGGCCCCGGAGCAGTTCTTC.

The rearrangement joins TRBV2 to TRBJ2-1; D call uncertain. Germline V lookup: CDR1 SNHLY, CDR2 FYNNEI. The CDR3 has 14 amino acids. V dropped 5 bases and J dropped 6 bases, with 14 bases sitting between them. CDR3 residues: CASSNSLPGNEQFF. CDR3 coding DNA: TGTGCCAGCAGTAATTCTCTTCCCGGCAATGAGCAGTTCTTC.